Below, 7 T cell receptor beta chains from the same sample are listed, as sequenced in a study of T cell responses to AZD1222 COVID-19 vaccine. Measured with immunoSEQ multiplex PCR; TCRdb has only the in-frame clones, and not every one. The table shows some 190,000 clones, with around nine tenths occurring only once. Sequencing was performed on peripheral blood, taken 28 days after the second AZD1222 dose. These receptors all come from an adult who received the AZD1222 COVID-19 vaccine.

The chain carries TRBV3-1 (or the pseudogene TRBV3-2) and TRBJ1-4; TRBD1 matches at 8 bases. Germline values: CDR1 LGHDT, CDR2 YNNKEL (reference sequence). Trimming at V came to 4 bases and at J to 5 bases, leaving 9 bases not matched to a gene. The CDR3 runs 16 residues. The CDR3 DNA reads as TGTGCCAGCAGCCGAGTCGGACAGGGACTAAATGAAAAACTGTTTTTT. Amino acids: CASSRVGQGLNEKLFF.

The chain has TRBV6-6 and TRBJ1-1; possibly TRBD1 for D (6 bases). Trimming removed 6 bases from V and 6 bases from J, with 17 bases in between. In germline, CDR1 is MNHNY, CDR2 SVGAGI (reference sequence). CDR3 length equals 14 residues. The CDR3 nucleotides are TGTGCCAGCAGCCTCGGTCCGCCAGGGGCTGAAGCTTTCTTT. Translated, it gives CASSLGPPGAEAFF.

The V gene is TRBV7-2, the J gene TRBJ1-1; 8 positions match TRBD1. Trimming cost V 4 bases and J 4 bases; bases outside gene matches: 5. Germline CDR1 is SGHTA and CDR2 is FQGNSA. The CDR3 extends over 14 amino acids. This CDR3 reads CASSSQGGSTEAFF. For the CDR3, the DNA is TGTGCCAGCAGCTCACAGGGGGGCAGCACTGAAGCTTTCTTT.

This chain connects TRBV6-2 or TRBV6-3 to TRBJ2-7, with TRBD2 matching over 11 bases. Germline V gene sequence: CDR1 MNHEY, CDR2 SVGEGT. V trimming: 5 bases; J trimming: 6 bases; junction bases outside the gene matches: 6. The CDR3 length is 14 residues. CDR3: CASSQGLAAGEQYF. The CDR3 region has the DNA TGTGCCAGCAGTCAGGGACTAGCGGCTGGCGAGCAGTACTTC.

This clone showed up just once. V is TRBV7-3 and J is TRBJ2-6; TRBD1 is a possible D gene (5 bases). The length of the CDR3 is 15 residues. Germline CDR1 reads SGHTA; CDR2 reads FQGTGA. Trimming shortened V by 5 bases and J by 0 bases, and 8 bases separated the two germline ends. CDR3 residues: CASSPQVSGANVLTF. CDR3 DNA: TGTGCCAGCAGCCCACAGGTCTCTGGGGCCAACGTCCTGACTTTC.

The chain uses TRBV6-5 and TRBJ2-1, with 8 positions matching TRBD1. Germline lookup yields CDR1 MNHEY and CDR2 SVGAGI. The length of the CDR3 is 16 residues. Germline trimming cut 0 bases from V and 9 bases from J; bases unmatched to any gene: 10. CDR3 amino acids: CASSYSSYRGVGEQFF. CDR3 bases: TGTGCCAGCAGTTACTCGTCTTACAGGGGGGTGGGTGAGCAGTTCTTC.

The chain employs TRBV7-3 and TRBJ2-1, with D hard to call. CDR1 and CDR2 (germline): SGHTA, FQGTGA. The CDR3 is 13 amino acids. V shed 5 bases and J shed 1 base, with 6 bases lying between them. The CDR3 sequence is CASSLGSYNEQFF. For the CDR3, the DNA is TGTGCCAGCAGCCTAGGGTCCTACAATGAGCAGTTCTTC.